A single sample is the source of the 29 T cell receptor beta chains below, sequenced in a study of identical twins. TCRdb reanalysed the 5' RACE reads using MiXCR and keeps one entry per CDR3 protein. Seen here are about 300,000 distinct CDR3 sequences, approximately 13% observed once, and the top ten hold just over 7%. These data also formed part of another study, on yellow fever vaccine responses in identical twins.

The sequenced sample consisted of CD8+ T cells sorted from blood. Receptors were obtained from a woman in her late teens or twenties in good health.

Ten or more counts support this clonotype. This chain uses TRBV10-3 with TRBJ1-6, with 7 nucleotides matching TRBD1. After removal of 3 bases from V and 9 bases from J, the junction contained 11 bases not matched to a gene. In germline, CDR1 is ENHRY, CDR2 SYGVKD. The CDR3 has 16 amino acids. The CDR3 here is CAISDATTGMGSPLHF. The DNA of the CDR3 is TGTGCCATCAGTGACGCCACGACAGGGATGGGTTCACCCCTCCACTTT.

In its sample, this clonotype was seen a few times. The rearrangement joins TRBV6-1 to TRBJ2-5; TRBD2 matches 7 bases. V gave up 7 bases and J gave up 4 bases; unmatched junction bases: 9. CDR3 length: 14 residues. The germline gives CDR1 MNHNS, CDR2 SASEGT. The CDR3 sequence: CASTRRGDGETQYF. The CDR3 nucleotides read TGTGCCAGCACCAGACGGGGGGACGGAGAGACCCAGTACTTC.

This clonotype was observed a few times. The rearrangement links TRBV20-1 to TRBJ2-3; no definite D call. V was shortened by 4 bases and J by 2 bases, with 4 bases between the two germline ends. Germline CDR1 DFQATT, CDR2 SNEGSKA (reference sequence). This CDR3 region has 11 residues. The CDR3 DNA reads as TGCAGTGCTACTGTCACAGATACGCAGTATTTT. As protein: CSATVTDTQYF.

J is TRBJ1-4 and V is TRBV9; perhaps TRBD1 as D (5 bases). V lost 6 bases, J lost 4 bases, and 16 bases lay in between. CDR3 length equals 15 residues. Germline CDR1 SGDLS, CDR2 YYNGEE. CDR3 sequence (DNA): TGTGCCAGCAACCTAATTAGGGGTAGTAATGAAAAACTGTTTTTT. This codes for CASNLIRGSNEKLFF.

The V call is TRBV29-1, the J call TRBJ2-1; 9 nucleotides agree with TRBD2. Germline V gives CDR1 SQVTM, CDR2 ANQGSEA. The junction had 1 base not matched to a gene; V was cut back by 0 bases and J by 10 bases. The CDR3 length is 12 residues. DNA for the CDR3: TGCAGCGTTGAAGACCTAGCGGGGGAGCAGTTCTTC. This translates into CSVEDLAGEQFF.

The chain joins TRBV5-5 to TRBJ1-1; no clear D. The CDR3 runs to 14 residues. V lost 0 bases, J lost 1 base, and 7 bases lay in between. The V gene's germline CDR1 is SGHKS and CDR2 YYEKEE (reference sequence). The CDR3 bases are TGTGCCAGCAGCTTGGTCAGCACGAACACTGAAGCTTTCTTT. This translates into CASSLVSTNTEAFF.

The rearrangement joins TRBV27 to TRBJ2-2; 9 positions match TRBD2. J was trimmed by 2 bases and V by 0 bases; bases with no gene match: 1. The CDR3 length is 16 residues. Germline V gene lookup returns CDR1 MNHEY and CDR2 SMNVEV (reference sequence). CDR3 DNA sequence: TGTGCCAGCAGTTTATCGACTAGCGGAAACACCGGGGAGCTGTTTTTT. It is translated as CASSLSTSGNTGELFF.

There are a few counts of this clonotype. The chain joins TRBV20-1 to TRBJ2-1; D might be TRBD2 (5 bases). Deletions cut 3 bases from V and 0 bases from J, with 12 bases between. Germline V lookup: CDR1 DFQATT, CDR2 SNEGSKA (reference sequence). This CDR3 comprises 15 residues. CDR3 coding DNA: TGCAGTGCTAGGCCATCGGGGAGCTCCTACAATGAGCAGTTCTTC. Translating gives CSARPSGSSYNEQFF.

This clonotype was seen more than once but under ten times. This rearrangement joins TRBV29-1 to TRBJ2-1, with 13 nucleotides matching TRBD2. Germline lookup yields CDR1 SQVTM and CDR2 ANQGSEA. This CDR3 has 16 amino acids. The V segment lost 6 bases and the J segment 4 bases; nucleotides outside the gene matches: 9. This chain's CDR3 is CSVHGLAGVRYNEQFF. The CDR3 nucleotides are TGCAGCGTCCACGGACTAGCGGGAGTTCGGTACAATGAGCAGTTCTTC.

The chain has TRBV7-9 and TRBJ1-2; no clear D. The germline V and J ends were trimmed by 1 base and 8 bases, with 5 bases remaining between them. Per germline, CDR1 SEHNR and CDR2 FQNEAQ (reference sequence). The CDR3 totals 11 residues. The CDR3 DNA reads TGTGCCAGCAGCTTAGACCCGGGCTACACCTTC. This translates into CASSLDPGYTF.

The chain recombines TRBV3-1 with TRBJ1-2; maybe TRBD1 (6 bases). Germline V gene sequence: CDR1 LGHDT, CDR2 YNNKEL (reference sequence). V lost 4 bases and J 3 bases, leaving 15 bases between the germline ends. The CDR3 totals 15 residues. CDR3 sequence (DNA): TGTGCCAGCAGCCCTGAGGGGGTCTTTGACTATGGCTACACCTTC. Its protein is CASSPEGVFDYGYTF.

The chain carries TRBV5-1 and TRBJ1-3, with 12 bases identical to TRBD1. The CDR3 spans 17 residues. Germline loops: CDR1 SGHRS, CDR2 YFSETQ. V trimming: 2 bases; J trimming: 3 bases; junction bases outside the gene matches: 6. The CDR3 loop is CASSLEGTGGDGNTIYF. As DNA, the CDR3 is TGCGCCAGCAGCTTAGAGGGGACAGGGGGCGATGGAAACACCATATATTTT.

In this sample, this clonotype turned up a few times. The gene calls are TRBV29-1 and TRBJ2-7, with 10 bases that match TRBD2. Germline V lookup: CDR1 SQVTM, CDR2 ANQGSEA. The CDR3 sequence is 17 residues long. V shed 6 bases, J shed 3 bases, and the junction held 17 bases outside the gene matches. The CDR3 sequence is CSVGAVHIAGGDYEQYF. DNA of the CDR3: TGCAGCGTCGGCGCGGTGCACATAGCGGGAGGCGACTACGAGCAGTACTTC.

The chain employs TRBV3-1 and TRBJ2-5; D not resolved. The V and J ends lost 11 bases and 1 base respectively, with 20 bases between them. Germline CDR1 reads LGHDT; CDR2 reads YNNKEL (reference sequence). The CDR3 is 15 amino acids. The CDR3 reads CASSQIVQTQETQYF. In DNA form, the CDR3 reads TGTGCCTCCAGCCAAATCGTTCAGACCCAAGAGACCCAGTACTTC.

The V and J genes are TRBV12-3 or TRBV12-4 and TRBJ1-1; D unclear. V lost 3 bases and J 6 bases, leaving 8 bases between the germline ends. CDR3 size: 12 residues. CDR3 DNA: TGTGCCAGCAGTTTTTCTGGTGCTGAAGCTTTCTTT. Translating it yields CASSFSGAEAFF.

This clonotype was seen more than once but under ten times. The CDR3 reads CASSYGTGEFPLRGQYF. The CDR3 DNA sequence: TGTGCCAGCAGCTACGGGACAGGGGAATTCCCCCTCAGGGGGCAGTACTTC. The chain has TRBV5-6 and TRBJ2-7; TRBD1 agrees at 10 bases. Germline values: CDR1 SGHDT, CDR2 YYEEEE. The CDR3 loop spans 17 amino acids. J lost 9 bases, V lost 3 bases, and 18 bases had no gene match.

Details on this clonotype: Possible read error: a much larger clone is one base away. This chain connects TRBV7-6 to TRBJ2-3, with D tentatively TRBD1 (6 bases). V was pared by 5 bases and J by 1 base, with 16 bases between. The CDR3 has 16 residues. Looked up from germline, CDR1 is SGHVS and CDR2 is FNYEAQ. The CDR3 loop reads CASSPRTDLRTDTQYF. CDR3 in DNA: TGTGCCAGCAGCCCCCGGACAGATCTGCGCACAGATACGCAGTATTTT.

This clonotype was observed a handful of times. This rearrangement joins TRBV7-9 to TRBJ2-2, with D unclear. Germline V gives CDR1 SEHNR, CDR2 FQNEAQ (reference sequence). Trimming removed 3 bases at V and 9 bases at J, with 2 bases between. The CDR3 length is 10 residues. The CDR3: CASSFRELFF. The CDR3 DNA is TGTGCCAGCAGCTTCCGGGAGCTGTTTTTT.

The rearrangement links TRBV12-3 or TRBV12-4 to TRBJ2-7, with 9 bases that match TRBD1. V shed 5 bases, J shed 6 bases, and the junction held 2 bases outside the gene matches. The CDR3 spans 12 residues. The DNA of the CDR3 is TGTGCCAGCAGTATGACAGGGGGCGAGCAGTACGTC. Translation: CASSMTGGEQYV.

This clonotype was found a few times. The chain joins TRBV5-1 to TRBJ2-1; 7 bases fit TRBD2. J gave up 4 bases and V 0 bases, and 10 bases lay outside the gene matches. CDR3 length: 17 amino acids. CDR1 SGHRS and CDR2 YFSETQ come from the germline V gene. The CDR3 bases are TGCGCCAGCAGCTTGGCCGGGGCGGGGGAACCTTACAATGAGCAGTTCTTC. Translated: CASSLAGAGEPYNEQFF.

The gene calls are TRBV15 and TRBJ2-1, with D tentatively TRBD2 (5 bases). Trimming took 0 bases from V and 0 from J, leaving 12 bases between them. This CDR3 has 17 amino acids. Per germline, CDR1 LNHNV and CDR2 YYDKDF (reference sequence). The DNA of the CDR3 is TGTGCCACCAGCAGAGATAACGGGATTAGCTCCTACAATGAGCAGTTCTTC. It translates to CATSRDNGISSYNEQFF.

This rearrangement joins TRBV7-8 to TRBJ2-1, with D perhaps TRBD2 (7 bases). Looked up from germline, CDR1 is SGHVS and CDR2 is FQNEAQ. This CDR3 contains 16 residues. The V and J ends lost 2 bases and 5 bases respectively, with 16 bases between them. DNA for the CDR3: TGTGCCAGCAGCTTACCGAGGGCGGGGGCCAACAATGAGCAGTTCTTC. Protein sequence: CASSLPRAGANNEQFF.

V usage is TRBV11-1 and J usage is TRBJ2-3; 7 bases line up with TRBD1. CDR3 length equals 18 residues. J lost 2 bases, V lost 1 base, and 12 bases had no gene match. Germline values: CDR1 SGHAT, CDR2 FQDESV (reference sequence). The CDR3: CASSLGDRDSRFTDTQYF. The CDR3 DNA is TGTGCCAGCAGCTTAGGGGACCGGGACAGCCGATTCACAGATACGCAGTATTTT. Using reference TRBV11-1 and TRBJ2-3 for the parts outside the CDR3, the full variable domain is EAEVAQSPRYKITEKSQAVAFWCDPISGHATLYWYRQILGQGPELLVQFQDESVVDDSQLPKDRFSAERLKGVDSTLKIQPAELGDSAMYLCASSLGDRDSRFTDTQYFGPGTRLTVL.

This clonotype showed up just a few times. This rearrangement joins TRBV29-1 to TRBJ1-1; a possible D gene is TRBD1 (6 bases). V dropped 0 bases and J dropped 1 base, with 12 bases sitting between them. Looked up from germline, CDR1 is SQVTM and CDR2 is ANQGSEA. The CDR3 is 15 residues long. CDR3 loop: CSVEDRGVWNTEAFF. The CDR3 DNA reads TGCAGCGTTGAAGATAGGGGGGTGTGGAACACTGAAGCTTTCTTT.

There are many counts of this clonotype. The gene calls are TRBV7-8 and TRBJ2-1, with a weak D call TRBD2 (5 bases). V lost 2 bases to trimming and J lost 7 bases, with 24 bases between them. The germline V gene has CDR1 SGHVS and CDR2 FQNEAQ. CDR3 length: 18 residues. This chain's CDR3 is CASSLTLVGELVWNEQFF. The CDR3 DNA reads TGTGCCAGCAGCTTAACCCTGGTCGGGGAGTTGGTCTGGAATGAGCAGTTCTTC.

A single count supports this clonotype. Germline is not matched at one junction end, which may reflect a read error. This chain joins TRBV2 and TRBJ2-7, with 10 bases aligning to TRBD2. The CDR3 sequence is 15 residues long. CDR1 is SNHLY, CDR2 FYNNEI, per germline. Here the CDR3 reads CPSSSSGRGSYEQYF. Written as DNA, the CDR3 is TGTCCCAGCAGTTCTAGCGGGAGAGGGTCCTACGAGCAGTACTTC.

This clonotype showed up many times. The rearrangement uses TRBV5-1 and TRBJ2-7, with TRBD1 matching 11 bases. Germline-derived CDR1 and CDR2 are SGHRS and YFSETQ. V shed 4 bases and J 3 bases; nucleotides not matched to a gene: 3. The CDR3 has 14 residues. CDR3 in amino acids: CASSPGQGGYEQYV. Here the CDR3 DNA reads TGCGCCAGCAGCCCGGGACAGGGGGGCTACGAGCAGTACGTC.

This clonotype was recorded many times. This chain connects TRBV3-1 to TRBJ2-5, with D possibly matching TRBD2 (6 bases). V lost 3 bases, J lost 5 bases, and 10 bases lay in between. The CDR3 covers 13 residues. Germline V lookup: CDR1 LGHDT, CDR2 YNNKEL (reference sequence). This CDR3 is CASSQGLSETQYF. For the CDR3, the DNA is TGTGCCAGCAGCCAGGGACTTTCGGAGACCCAGTACTTC.

The chain links TRBV18 to TRBJ2-7, with a possible D match to TRBD1 (6 bases). V was shortened by 3 bases and J by 3 bases, with 12 bases between the two germline ends. This CDR3 has 14 residues. The germline V gene has CDR1 KGHSH and CDR2 LQKENI. The DNA of the CDR3 is TGTGCCAGCTCACCTCCGACGGACAGCTACGAGCAGTACTTC. It translates to CASSPPTDSYEQYF.